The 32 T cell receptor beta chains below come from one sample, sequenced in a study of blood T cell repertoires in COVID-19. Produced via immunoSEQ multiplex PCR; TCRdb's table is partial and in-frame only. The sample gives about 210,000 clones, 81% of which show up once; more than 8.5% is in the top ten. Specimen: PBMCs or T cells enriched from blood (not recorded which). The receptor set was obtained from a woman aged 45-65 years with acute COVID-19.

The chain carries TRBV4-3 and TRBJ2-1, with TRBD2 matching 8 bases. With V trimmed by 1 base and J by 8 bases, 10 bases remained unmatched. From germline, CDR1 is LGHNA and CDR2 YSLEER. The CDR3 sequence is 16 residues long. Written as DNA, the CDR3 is TGCGCCAGCAGCCAAGTCATTGGCGGGGGGCTCTATGAGCAGTTCTTC. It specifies CASSQVIGGGLYEQFF.

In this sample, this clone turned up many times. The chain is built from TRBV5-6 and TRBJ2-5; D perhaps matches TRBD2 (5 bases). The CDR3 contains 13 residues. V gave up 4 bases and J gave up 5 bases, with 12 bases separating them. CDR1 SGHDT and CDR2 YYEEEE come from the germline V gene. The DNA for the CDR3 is TGTGCCAGCAGCCCCGGACTGGCGGAGACCCAGTACTTC. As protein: CASSPGLAETQYF.

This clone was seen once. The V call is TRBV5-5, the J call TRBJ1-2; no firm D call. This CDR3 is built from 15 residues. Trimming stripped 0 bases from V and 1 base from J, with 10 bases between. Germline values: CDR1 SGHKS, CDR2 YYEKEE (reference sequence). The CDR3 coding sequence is TGTGCCAGCAGCTTGGGAGGAATGGGTAACTATGGCTACACCTTC. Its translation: CASSLGGMGNYGYTF. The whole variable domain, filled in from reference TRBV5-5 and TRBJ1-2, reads DAGVTQSPTHLIKTRGQQVTLRCSPISGHKSVSWYQQVLGQGPQFIFQYYEKEERGRGNFPDRFSARQFPNYSSELNVNALLLGDSALYLCASSLGGMGNYGYTFGSGTRLTVV.

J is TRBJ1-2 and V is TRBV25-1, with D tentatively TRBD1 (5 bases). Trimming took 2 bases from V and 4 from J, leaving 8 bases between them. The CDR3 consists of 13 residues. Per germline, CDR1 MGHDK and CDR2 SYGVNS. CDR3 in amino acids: CASSETGIYGYTF. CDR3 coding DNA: TGTGCCAGCAGTGAAACAGGTATCTATGGCTACACCTTC.

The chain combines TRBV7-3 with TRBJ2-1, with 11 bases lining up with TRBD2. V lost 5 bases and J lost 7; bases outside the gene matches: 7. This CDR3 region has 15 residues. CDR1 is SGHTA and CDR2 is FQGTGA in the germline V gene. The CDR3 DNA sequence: TGTGCCAGCAGCCCAACTAGCGGGAGTCAGAATGAGCAGTTCTTC. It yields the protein CASSPTSGSQNEQFF.

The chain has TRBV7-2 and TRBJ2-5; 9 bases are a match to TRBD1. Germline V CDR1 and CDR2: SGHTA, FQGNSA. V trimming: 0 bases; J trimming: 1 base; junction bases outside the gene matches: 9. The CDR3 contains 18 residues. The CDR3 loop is CASSLAPGQGTSQETQYF. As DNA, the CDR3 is TGTGCCAGCAGCTTAGCCCCCGGACAGGGGACAAGCCAAGAGACCCAGTACTTC.

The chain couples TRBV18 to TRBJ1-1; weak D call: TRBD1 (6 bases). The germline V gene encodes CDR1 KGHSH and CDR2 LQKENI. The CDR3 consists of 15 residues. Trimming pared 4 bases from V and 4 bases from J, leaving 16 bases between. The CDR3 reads CASSLSTGFVTEAFF. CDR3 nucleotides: TGTGCCAGCTCACTTAGCACAGGGTTTGTCACTGAAGCTTTCTTT.

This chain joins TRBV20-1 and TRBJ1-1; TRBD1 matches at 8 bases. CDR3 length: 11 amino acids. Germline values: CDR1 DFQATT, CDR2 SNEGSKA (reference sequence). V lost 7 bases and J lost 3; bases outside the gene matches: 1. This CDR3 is CSDRGDTEAFF. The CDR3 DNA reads TGCAGTGACAGGGGGGACACTGAAGCTTTCTTT.

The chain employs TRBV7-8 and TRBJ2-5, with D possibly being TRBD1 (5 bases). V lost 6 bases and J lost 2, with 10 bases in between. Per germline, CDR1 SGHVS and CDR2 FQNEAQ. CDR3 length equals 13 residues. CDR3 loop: CASSTDTQETQYF. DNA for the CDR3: TGTGCCAGCAGTACGGACACGCAAGAGACCCAGTACTTC.

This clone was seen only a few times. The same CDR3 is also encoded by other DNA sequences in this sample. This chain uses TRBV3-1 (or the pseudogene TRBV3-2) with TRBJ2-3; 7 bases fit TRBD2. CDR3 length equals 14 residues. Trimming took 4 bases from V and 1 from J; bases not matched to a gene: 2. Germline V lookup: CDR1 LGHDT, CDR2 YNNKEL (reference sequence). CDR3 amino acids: CASSPAGGTDTQYF. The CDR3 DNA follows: TGTGCCAGCAGCCCGGCGGGGGGCACAGATACGCAGTATTTT.

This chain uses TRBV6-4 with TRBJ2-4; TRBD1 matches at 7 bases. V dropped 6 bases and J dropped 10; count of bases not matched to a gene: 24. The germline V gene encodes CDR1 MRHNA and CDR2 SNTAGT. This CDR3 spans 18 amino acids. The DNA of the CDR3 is TGTGCCAGCAGGGGACGTAGTGGACCACAGGGGTCAGGGGAGATTCAGTACTTC. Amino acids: CASRGRSGPQGSGEIQYF.

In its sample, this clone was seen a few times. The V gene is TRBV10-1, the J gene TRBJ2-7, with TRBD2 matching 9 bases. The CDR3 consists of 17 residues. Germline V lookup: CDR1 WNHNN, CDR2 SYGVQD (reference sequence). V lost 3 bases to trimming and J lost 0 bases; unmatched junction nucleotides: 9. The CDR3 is CASSEGASGDSSYEQYF. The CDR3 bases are TGCGCCAGCAGTGAAGGGGCTAGCGGGGATAGCTCCTACGAGCAGTACTTC.

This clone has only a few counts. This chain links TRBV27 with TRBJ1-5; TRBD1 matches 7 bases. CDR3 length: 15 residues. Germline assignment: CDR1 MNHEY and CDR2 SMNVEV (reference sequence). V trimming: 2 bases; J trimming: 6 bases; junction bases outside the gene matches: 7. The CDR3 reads CASSLLRGVGQPQHF. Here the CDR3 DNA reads TGTGCCAGCAGTTTACTCAGGGGGGTGGGTCAGCCCCAGCATTTT.

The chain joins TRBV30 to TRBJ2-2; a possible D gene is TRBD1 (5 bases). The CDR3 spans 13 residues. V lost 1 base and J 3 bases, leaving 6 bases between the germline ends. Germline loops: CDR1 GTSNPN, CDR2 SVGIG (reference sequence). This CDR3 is CAWSGQYTGELFF. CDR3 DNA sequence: TGTGCCTGGAGTGGACAGTACACCGGGGAGCTGTTTTTT. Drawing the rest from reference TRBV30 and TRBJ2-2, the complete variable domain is SQTIHQWPATLVQPVGSPLSLECTVEGTSNPNLYWYRQAAGRGLQLLFYSVGIGQISSEVPQNLSASRPQDRQFILSSKKLLLSDSGFYLCAWSGQYTGELFFGEGSRLTVL.

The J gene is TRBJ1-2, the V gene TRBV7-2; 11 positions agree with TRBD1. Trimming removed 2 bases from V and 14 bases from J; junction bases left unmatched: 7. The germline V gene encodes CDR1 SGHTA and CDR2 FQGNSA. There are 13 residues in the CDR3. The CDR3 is CASSLSPDRGRTF. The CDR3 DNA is TGTGCCAGCAGCTTATCGCCGGACAGGGGGCGAACCTTC.

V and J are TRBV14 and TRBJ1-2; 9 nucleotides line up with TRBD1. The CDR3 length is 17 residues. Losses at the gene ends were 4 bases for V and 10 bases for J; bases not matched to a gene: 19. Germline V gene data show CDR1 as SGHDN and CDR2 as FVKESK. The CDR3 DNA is TGTGCCAGCAGCCTCAGAGGCGGGACAGGGAAAATATTTGACTACACCTTC. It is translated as CASSLRGGTGKIFDYTF.

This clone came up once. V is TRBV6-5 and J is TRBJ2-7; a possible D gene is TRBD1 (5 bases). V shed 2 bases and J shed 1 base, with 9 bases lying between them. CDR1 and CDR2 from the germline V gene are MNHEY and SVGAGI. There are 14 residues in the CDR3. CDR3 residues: CASSYGPGSYEQYF. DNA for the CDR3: TGTGCCAGCAGTTACGGCCCAGGGTCCTACGAGCAGTACTTC.

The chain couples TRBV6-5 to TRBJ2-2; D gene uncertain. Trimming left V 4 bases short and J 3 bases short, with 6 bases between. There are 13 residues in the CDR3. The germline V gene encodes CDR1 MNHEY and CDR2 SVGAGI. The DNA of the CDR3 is TGTGCCAGCAGTTTAGTGGACACCGGGGAGCTGTTTTTT. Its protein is CASSLVDTGELFF.

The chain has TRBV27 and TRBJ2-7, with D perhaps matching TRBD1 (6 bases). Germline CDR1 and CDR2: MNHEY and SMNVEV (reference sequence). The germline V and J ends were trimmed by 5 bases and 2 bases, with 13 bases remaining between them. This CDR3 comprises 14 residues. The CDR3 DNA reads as TGTGCCAGCAGTCTGAATGGACAGACCTACGAGCAGTACTTC. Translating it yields CASSLNGQTYEQYF.

CDR3 nucleotide sequence: TGTGCCACCAGACAGGGGTATCAAAGCTCTGGGGCCAACGTCCTGACTTTC. Its protein is CATRQGYQSSGANVLTF. This chain joins TRBV15 and TRBJ2-6, with TRBD1 matching 7 bases. CDR3 size: 17 residues. V shed 6 bases and J 0 bases; nucleotides not matched to a gene: 8. From germline, CDR1 is LNHNV and CDR2 YYDKDF (reference sequence).

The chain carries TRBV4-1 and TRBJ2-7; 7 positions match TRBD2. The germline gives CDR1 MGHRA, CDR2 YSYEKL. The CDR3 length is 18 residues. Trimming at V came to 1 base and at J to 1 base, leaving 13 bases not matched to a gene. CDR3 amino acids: CASSQGAPLADPSYEQYF. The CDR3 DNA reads TGCGCCAGCAGCCAAGGCGCTCCGCTAGCGGACCCGTCCTACGAGCAGTACTTC.

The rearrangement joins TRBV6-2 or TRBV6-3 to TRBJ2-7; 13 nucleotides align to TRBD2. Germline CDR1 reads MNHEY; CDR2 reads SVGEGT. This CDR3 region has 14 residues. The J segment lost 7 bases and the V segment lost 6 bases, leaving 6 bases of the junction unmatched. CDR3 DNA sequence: TGTGCCAGCAGCACTAGCGGGGGGGCCGGAGAGCAGTACTTC. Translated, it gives CASSTSGGAGEQYF.

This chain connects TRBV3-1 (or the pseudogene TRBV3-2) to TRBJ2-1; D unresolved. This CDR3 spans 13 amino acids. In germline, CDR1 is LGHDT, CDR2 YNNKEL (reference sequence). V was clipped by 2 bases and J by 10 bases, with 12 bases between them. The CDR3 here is CASSQYQSGEQFF. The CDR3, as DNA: TGTGCCAGCAGCCAATACCAGTCTGGCGAGCAGTTCTTC.

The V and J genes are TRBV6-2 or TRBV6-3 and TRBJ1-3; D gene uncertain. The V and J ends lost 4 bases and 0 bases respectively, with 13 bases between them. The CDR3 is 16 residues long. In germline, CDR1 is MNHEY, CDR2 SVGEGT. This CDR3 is CASSWPGSTSGNTIYF. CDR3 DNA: TGTGCCAGCAGTTGGCCCGGGTCTACCTCTGGAAACACCATATATTTT.

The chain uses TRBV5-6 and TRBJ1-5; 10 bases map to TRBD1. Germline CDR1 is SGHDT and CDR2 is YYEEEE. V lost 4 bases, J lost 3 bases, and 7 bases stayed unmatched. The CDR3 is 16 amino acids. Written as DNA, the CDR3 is TGTGCCAGCAGCATATCCGGGACAGGGGTCAATCAGCCCCAGCATTTT. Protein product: CASSISGTGVNQPQHF. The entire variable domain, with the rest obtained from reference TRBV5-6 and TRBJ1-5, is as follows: DAGVTQSPTHLIKTRGQQVTLRCSPKSGHDTVSWYQQALGQGPQFIFQYYEEEERQRGNFPDRFSGHQFPNYSSELNVNALLLGDSALYLCASSISGTGVNQPQHFGDGTRLSIL.

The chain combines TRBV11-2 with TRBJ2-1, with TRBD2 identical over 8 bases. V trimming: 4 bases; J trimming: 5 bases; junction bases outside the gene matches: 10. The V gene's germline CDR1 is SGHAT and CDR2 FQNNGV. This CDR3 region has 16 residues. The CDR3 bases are TGTGCCAGCAGCTCCGAGGGACGGGGGGGGAACAATGAGCAGTTCTTC. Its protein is CASSSEGRGGNNEQFF.

As DNA, the CDR3 is TGTGCCACCAGTTTAGGTAGTCAGGTGGGACTAGCGGGGTTAGGGGAGCAGTTCTTC. It codes for CATSLGSQVGLAGLGEQFF. The chain has TRBV24-1 and TRBJ2-1; 13 positions match TRBD2. V lost 6 bases to trimming and J lost 10 bases; unmatched junction nucleotides: 20. This CDR3 is 19 amino acids long. Germline V gene lookup returns CDR1 KGHDR and CDR2 SFDVKD.

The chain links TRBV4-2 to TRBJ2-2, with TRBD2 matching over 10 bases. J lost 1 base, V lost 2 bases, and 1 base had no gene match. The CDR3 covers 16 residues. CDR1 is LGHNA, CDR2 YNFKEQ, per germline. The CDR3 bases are TGTGCCAGCAGCCAACCTAGCGGGGGGAACACCGGGGAGCTGTTTTTT. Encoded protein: CASSQPSGGNTGELFF.

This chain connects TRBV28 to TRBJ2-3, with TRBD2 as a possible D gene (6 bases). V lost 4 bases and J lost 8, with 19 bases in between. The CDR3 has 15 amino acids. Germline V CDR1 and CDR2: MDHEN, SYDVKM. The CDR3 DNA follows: TGTGCCAGCAGTTCCTCCGGGAGCCTTGGAGGTACGCAGTATTTT. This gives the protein CASSSSGSLGGTQYF.

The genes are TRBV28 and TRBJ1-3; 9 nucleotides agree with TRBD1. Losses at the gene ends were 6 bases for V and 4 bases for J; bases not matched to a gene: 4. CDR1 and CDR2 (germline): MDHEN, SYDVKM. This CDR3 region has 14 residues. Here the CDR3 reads CASSGTGYGNTIYF. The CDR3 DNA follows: TGTGCCAGCAGCGGGACAGGGTACGGAAACACCATATATTTT.

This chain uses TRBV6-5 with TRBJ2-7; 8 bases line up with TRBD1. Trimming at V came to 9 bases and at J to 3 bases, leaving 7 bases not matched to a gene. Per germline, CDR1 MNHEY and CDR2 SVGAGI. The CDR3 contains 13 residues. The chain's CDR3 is CASEPGQVYEQYF. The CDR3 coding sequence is TGTGCCAGTGAACCGGGACAGGTCTACGAGCAGTACTTC.

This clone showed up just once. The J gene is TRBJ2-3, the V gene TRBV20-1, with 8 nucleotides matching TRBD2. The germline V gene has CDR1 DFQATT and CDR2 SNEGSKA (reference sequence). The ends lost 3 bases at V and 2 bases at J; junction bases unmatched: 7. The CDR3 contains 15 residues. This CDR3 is CSASGAGALTDTQYF. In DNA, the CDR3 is TGCAGTGCTAGTGGAGCGGGGGCCCTCACAGATACGCAGTATTTT.